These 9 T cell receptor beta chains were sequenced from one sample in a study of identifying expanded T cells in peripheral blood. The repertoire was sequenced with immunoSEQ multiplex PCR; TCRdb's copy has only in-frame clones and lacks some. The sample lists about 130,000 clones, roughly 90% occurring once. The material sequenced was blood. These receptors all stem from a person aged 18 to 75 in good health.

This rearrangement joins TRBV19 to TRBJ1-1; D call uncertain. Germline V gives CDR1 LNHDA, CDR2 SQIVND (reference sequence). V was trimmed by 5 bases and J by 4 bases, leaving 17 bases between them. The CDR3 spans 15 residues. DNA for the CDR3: TGTGCCAGTAGTGTAGGACTAGTGGTTGGCACTGAAGCTTTCTTT. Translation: CASSVGLVVGTEAFF. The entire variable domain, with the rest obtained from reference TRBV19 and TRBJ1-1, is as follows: DGGITQSPKYLFRKEGQNVTLSCEQNLNHDAMYWYRQDPGQGLRLIYYSQIVNDFQKGDIAEGYSVSREKKESFPLTVTSAQKNPTAFYLCASSVGLVVGTEAFFGQGTRLTVV.

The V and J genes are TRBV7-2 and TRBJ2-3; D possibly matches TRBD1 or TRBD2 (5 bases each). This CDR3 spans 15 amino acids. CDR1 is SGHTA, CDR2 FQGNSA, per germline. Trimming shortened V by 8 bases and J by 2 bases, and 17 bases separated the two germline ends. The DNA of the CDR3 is TGTGCCAGCGCGATGACCTGGGGGAACACAGATACGCAGTATTTT. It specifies CASAMTWGNTDTQYF.

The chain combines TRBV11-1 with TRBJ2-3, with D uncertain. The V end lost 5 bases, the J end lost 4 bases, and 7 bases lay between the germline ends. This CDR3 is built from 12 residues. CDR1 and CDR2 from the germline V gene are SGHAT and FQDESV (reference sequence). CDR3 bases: TGTGCCAGCAGCCGCGTGCCAGATACGCAGTATTTT. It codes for CASSRVPDTQYF. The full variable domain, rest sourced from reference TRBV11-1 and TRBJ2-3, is EAEVAQSPRYKITEKSQAVAFWCDPISGHATLYWYRQILGQGPELLVQFQDESVVDDSQLPKDRFSAERLKGVDSTLKIQPAELGDSAMYLCASSRVPDTQYFGPGTRLTVL.

CDR3 in DNA: TGTGCCAGCAGTACGGGACCAGGGGGCTACACCTTC. Translated: CASSTGPGGYTF. The chain employs TRBV25-1 and TRBJ1-2, with a tentative D call TRBD1 (5 bases). This CDR3 region has 12 residues. The V gene's germline CDR1 is MGHDK and CDR2 SYGVNS. V dropped 5 bases and J dropped 8 bases, with 12 bases sitting between them.

The CDR3 sequence: CASSLRSDQETQYF. DNA for the CDR3: TGCGCCAGCAGCTTGAGGTCAGACCAAGAGACCCAGTACTTC. The chain couples TRBV5-1 to TRBJ2-5; D unresolved. This CDR3 has 14 amino acids. The germline CDR1 and CDR2 sequences are SGHRS and YFSETQ. Trimming took off 1 base at V and 0 bases at J, with 7 bases between the two ends.

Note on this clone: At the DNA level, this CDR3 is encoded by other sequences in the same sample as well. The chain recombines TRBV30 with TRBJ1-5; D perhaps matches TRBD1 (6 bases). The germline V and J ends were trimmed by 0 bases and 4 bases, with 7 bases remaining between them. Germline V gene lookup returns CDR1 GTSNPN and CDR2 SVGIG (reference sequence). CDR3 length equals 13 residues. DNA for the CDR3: TGTGCCTGGAGTGTGCAGGGGAATCAGCCCCAGCATTTT. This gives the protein CAWSVQGNQPQHF.

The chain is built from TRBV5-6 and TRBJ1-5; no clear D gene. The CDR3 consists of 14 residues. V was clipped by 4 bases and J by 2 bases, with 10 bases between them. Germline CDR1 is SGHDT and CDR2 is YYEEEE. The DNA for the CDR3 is TGTGCCAGCAGCCTGGGTAGCGGCAATCAGCCCCAGCATTTT. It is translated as CASSLGSGNQPQHF.

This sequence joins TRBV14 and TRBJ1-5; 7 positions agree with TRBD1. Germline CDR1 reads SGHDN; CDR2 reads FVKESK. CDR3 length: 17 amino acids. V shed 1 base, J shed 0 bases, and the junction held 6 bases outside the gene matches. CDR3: CASSQGITGDSNQPQHF. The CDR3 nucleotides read TGTGCCAGCAGCCAAGGAATTACAGGGGATAGCAATCAGCCCCAGCATTTT.

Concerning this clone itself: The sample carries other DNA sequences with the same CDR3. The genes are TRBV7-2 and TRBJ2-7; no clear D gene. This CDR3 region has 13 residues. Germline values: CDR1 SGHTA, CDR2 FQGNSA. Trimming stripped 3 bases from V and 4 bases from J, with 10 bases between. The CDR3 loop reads CASSFLSLYEQYF. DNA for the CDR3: TGTGCCAGCAGCTTTCTTAGCTTGTACGAGCAGTACTTC.